A single sample gave rise to the 29 T cell receptor beta chains below, sequenced in a study of regulatory and conventional T cells in RAG deficiency (dated by TCRdb to 2015 to 2018). The method behind the library was the immunoSEQ multiplex PCR assay. Drawn from immuneACCESS, this table holds only the in-frame rearrangements with V and J called that TCRdb kept. Clones are partly lost; checked studies trace under half to an unresolved V gene and leave the rest unexplained. In all, the sample holds 30,000 to 40,000 clones, and approximately 80% of those were seen once. Of the sample, roughly 3% falls within the top ten clones. Before genomic DNA extraction, conventional CD4+ T cells were isolated from blood as CD25-low CD127-high cells. The sample also formed part of further work on regulatory T cells. The second source states: In the multiplex PCR, 52 forward TRBV primers and 13 reverse TRBJ primers were used, and assay-based and computational corrections were applied for amplification bias.

Sequencing input: CD4+ effector T cells sorted from blood. The receptors come from a human donor in good health.

The chain joins TRBV6-5 to TRBJ1-1; tentatively, D is TRBD1 (5 bases). With 0 bases removed from V and 6 bases from J, the gap between germline ends came to 11 bases. Per the germline V gene, CDR1 is MNHEY and CDR2 is SVGAGI. The CDR3 is 14 residues long. The CDR3 sequence: CASSYSGPPPEAFF. The CDR3 nucleotides read TGTGCCAGCAGTTACTCGGGACCTCCCCCTGAAGCTTTCTTT.

The gene calls are TRBV27 and TRBJ2-1; D is ambiguous. Between the trimmed V and J ends, which lost 4 bases and 0 bases, there was a span of 10 bases. This CDR3 contains 15 residues. CDR1 and CDR2 from the germline V gene are MNHEY and SMNVEV (reference sequence). CDR3 in amino acids: CASSYLRTSYNEQFF. CDR3 in DNA: TGTGCCAGCAGTTATTTGCGGACCTCCTACAATGAGCAGTTCTTC.

The gene calls are TRBV30 and TRBJ2-1; D remains unclear. This CDR3 is built from 11 residues. V gave up 5 bases and J gave up 4 bases, with 6 bases separating them. The germline V gene encodes CDR1 GTSNPN and CDR2 SVGIG (reference sequence). The CDR3 loop is CAWLLYNEQFF. In DNA form, the CDR3 reads TGTGCCTGGCTACTTTACAATGAGCAGTTCTTC.

V gene TRBV30 combines with J gene TRBJ1-5; D might be TRBD1 (5 bases). This CDR3 region has 18 residues. Germline values: CDR1 GTSNPN, CDR2 SVGIG (reference sequence). V was shortened by 2 bases and J by 1 base, with 21 bases between the two germline ends. The CDR3 DNA reads as TGTGCCTGGAGTAGGTCCGGGACTGCCCTTGGCAGCAATCAGCCCCAGCATTTT. It translates to CAWSRSGTALGSNQPQHF.

As DNA, the CDR3 is TGTGCCAGCAGCTTAGCCGGATCGGTTGGCTACACCTTC. As protein: CASSLAGSVGYTF. This chain connects TRBV7-2 to TRBJ1-2, with D unresolved. Germline V gene lookup returns CDR1 SGHTA and CDR2 FQGNSA. Deletions cut 0 bases from V and 7 bases from J, with 9 bases between. This CDR3 spans 13 amino acids.

The chain links TRBV11-2 to TRBJ2-2; D not resolved. The CDR3 contains 15 residues. Trimming stripped 4 bases from V and 4 bases from J, with 13 bases between. The germline V gene encodes CDR1 SGHAT and CDR2 FQNNGV. The CDR3 coding sequence is TGTGCCAGCAGCTCAAGGCAGGTCGGCACCGGGGAGCTGTTTTTT. Translated, it gives CASSSRQVGTGELFF.

This chain joins TRBV5-1 and TRBJ2-1; the D call may be TRBD1 or TRBD2 (6 bases each). Between the trimmed V and J ends, which lost 5 bases and 5 bases, there was a span of 17 bases. Germline values: CDR1 SGHRS, CDR2 YFSETQ. The CDR3 runs 15 residues. CDR3: CASRDQGTPNNEQFF. The CDR3 DNA sequence: TGCGCCAGCAGAGATCAGGGGACTCCGAACAATGAGCAGTTCTTC.

Regarding this clone: This sample also contains other DNA sequences that code for the same CDR3. The rearrangement joins TRBV28 to TRBJ1-2; 8 bases fit TRBD1. The CDR3 runs 14 residues. Per the germline V gene, CDR1 is MDHEN and CDR2 is SYDVKM. The junction had 6 bases not matched to a gene; V was cut back by 5 bases and J by 4 bases. Written as DNA, the CDR3 is TGTGCCAGCAGTCCGGGGGACAGGAGCTATGGCTACACCTTC. This sequence encodes CASSPGDRSYGYTF.

This clone was seen only once. The chain uses TRBV6-1 and TRBJ2-7, with 7 bases lining up with TRBD1. This CDR3 contains 13 residues. Germline V gene sequence: CDR1 MNHNS, CDR2 SASEGT. The V and J ends lost 2 bases and 12 bases, in that order; junction bases with no gene match: 10. In nucleotides, the CDR3 is TGTGCCAGCAGTGAACGAGGGACAGCTCACTCGTACTTC. Protein product: CASSERGTAHSYF.

CDR3 sequence (DNA): TGCGCCAGCAGCCTTGACACCGGGACAGGGGTTTACGAGCAGTACTTC. Amino acid sequence: CASSLDTGTGVYEQYF. The rearrangement joins TRBV5-1 to TRBJ2-7; 10 nucleotides agree with TRBD1. V dropped 4 bases and J dropped 4; count of bases not matched to a gene: 11. From germline, CDR1 is SGHRS and CDR2 YFSETQ. This CDR3 comprises 16 residues.

Turning to this clone: Compared with germline, one end of the junction differs, possibly owing to a read error. The sample holds other DNA sequences that translate to the same CDR3. The chain uses TRBV30 and TRBJ1-1; D is ambiguous. Germline V gene sequence: CDR1 GTSNPN, CDR2 SVGIG (reference sequence). CDR3 length equals 14 residues. The CDR3 nucleotides are TGTGCCTGGACTAGAGTATCAATGAACACTGAGGCTTTCTTT. It is translated as CAWTRVSMNTEAFF.

The chain employs TRBV28 and TRBJ2-7; 10 bases are shared with TRBD1. Germline assignment: CDR1 MDHEN and CDR2 SYDVKM. V lost 4 bases and J lost 3; bases outside the gene matches: 6. The CDR3 has 15 residues. The CDR3 DNA reads as TGTGCCAGCAGTTCCCGACAGGGGGCTTACTACGAGCAGTACTTC. Amino acid sequence: CASSSRQGAYYEQYF.

The chain combines TRBV5-1 with TRBJ1-1; D gene ambiguous. From germline, CDR1 is SGHRS and CDR2 YFSETQ. Trimming left V 1 base short and J 1 base short, with 8 bases between. The CDR3 consists of 14 residues. CDR3 loop: CASSLSTGNTEAFF. CDR3 in DNA: TGCGCCAGCAGCTTGTCGACGGGGAACACTGAAGCTTTCTTT.

The chain links TRBV7-3 to TRBJ2-5; D perhaps matches TRBD2 (5 bases). The germline V gene encodes CDR1 SGHTA and CDR2 FQGTGA. V lost 0 bases and J 5 bases, leaving 13 bases between the germline ends. The CDR3 runs to 15 residues. Here the CDR3 reads CASSLTNGRGETQYF. Written as DNA, the CDR3 is TGTGCCAGCAGCTTAACAAATGGACGGGGTGAGACCCAGTACTTC.

The chain uses TRBV6-5 and TRBJ1-6; possible D gene TRBD1, 6 bases. In germline, CDR1 is MNHEY, CDR2 SVGAGI. This CDR3 is built from 15 residues. V was clipped by 6 bases and J by 9 bases, with 18 bases between them. The CDR3 DNA reads TGTGCCAGCAGATCTAGACAGGAAAGGAGTTCACCCCTCCACTTT. Its translation: CASRSRQERSSPLHF.

The chain employs TRBV18 and TRBJ2-3; 10 bases are shared with TRBD2. Germline V gene sequence: CDR1 KGHSH, CDR2 LQKENI. Trimming at V came to 3 bases and at J to 3 bases, leaving 3 bases not matched to a gene. This CDR3 is 15 amino acids long. Here the CDR3 reads CASSPLAGVTDTQYF. In DNA form, the CDR3 reads TGTGCCAGCTCACCTCTAGCGGGAGTTACAGATACGCAGTATTTT.

DNA of the CDR3: TGTGCCAGCAGCAGTCCTCCGGGACTAGCGGTGATTTCTACCTACGAGCAGTACTTC. It is translated as CASSSPPGLAVISTYEQYF. The chain combines TRBV7-9 with TRBJ2-7; 11 nucleotides match TRBD2. The germline CDR1 and CDR2 sequences are SEHNR and FQNEAQ (reference sequence). V lost 5 bases, J lost 2 bases, and 17 bases stayed unmatched. This CDR3 contains 19 residues.

This clone occurred once. The V gene is TRBV5-1, the J gene TRBJ2-4; D not certain. The germline gives CDR1 SGHRS, CDR2 YFSETQ. The CDR3 has 16 residues. Trimming cost V 0 bases and J 1 base, with 11 bases left between them. The CDR3 region is CASSLEILSAKNIQYF. CDR3 coding DNA: TGCGCCAGCAGCTTGGAAATCCTTAGCGCCAAAAACATTCAGTACTTC.

The chain employs TRBV27 and TRBJ1-1; 8 bases align to TRBD1. The CDR3 consists of 14 residues. V shed 6 bases, J shed 5 bases, and the junction held 8 bases outside the gene matches. CDR1 is MNHEY and CDR2 is SMNVEV in the germline V gene (reference sequence). CDR3 coding DNA: TGTGCCAGCAGGAACAGGGGGAAGAATACTGAAGCTTTCTTT. Translation: CASRNRGKNTEAFF.

This chain joins TRBV5-4 and TRBJ1-3; D uncertain. The CDR3 has 16 residues. The ends were cut back, 1 base at V and 7 bases at J, with 18 bases in the middle. Germline CDR1 is SGHNT and CDR2 is YYREEE (reference sequence). The CDR3 bases are TGTGCCAGCAGCTTGCAAAACCCGGGAATGAAGAACACCATATATTTT. Translating gives CASSLQNPGMKNTIYF.

The gene calls are TRBV15 and TRBJ2-7; maybe TRBD2 (5 bases). V lost 3 bases and J lost 3, with 15 bases in between. The CDR3 contains 15 residues. Germline V gene lookup returns CDR1 LNHNV and CDR2 YYDKDF (reference sequence). This chain's CDR3 is CATSRSPGFDYEQYF. In DNA form, the CDR3 reads TGTGCCACCAGCAGGTCCCCGGGATTTGACTACGAGCAGTACTTC.

The V and J genes are TRBV30 and TRBJ2-7; D may correspond to TRBD1 or TRBD2 (5 bases each). CDR1 and CDR2 from the germline V gene are GTSNPN and SVGIG (reference sequence). The V end lost 1 base, the J end lost 4 bases, and 11 bases lay between the germline ends. The CDR3 has 13 residues. In DNA form, the CDR3 reads TGTGCCTGGAGTGCGGGACGCAAGTACGAGCAGTACTTC. Translation: CAWSAGRKYEQYF.

The V gene is TRBV19, the J gene TRBJ1-4; tentative D call: TRBD1 (5 bases). The germline V gene encodes CDR1 LNHDA and CDR2 SQIVND (reference sequence). CDR3 length equals 12 residues. Trimming shortened V by 8 bases and J by 8 bases, and 12 bases separated the two germline ends. In nucleotides, the CDR3 is TGTGCCAGTGGGACGCTTGGGGAAAAACTGTTTTTT. This encodes CASGTLGEKLFF.

The chain links TRBV19 to TRBJ1-5; a weak D match, TRBD1 (5 bases). Trimming took off 10 bases at V and 7 bases at J, with 20 bases between the two ends. Germline loops: CDR1 LNHDA, CDR2 SQIVND (reference sequence). The CDR3 is made up of 14 amino acids. The CDR3 reads CATSRGGLRQPQHF. As DNA, the CDR3 is TGTGCCACCTCGAGGGGTGGTCTTAGGCAGCCCCAGCATTTT.

The gene calls are TRBV11-1 and TRBJ2-3; 7 nucleotides align to TRBD1. The germline gives CDR1 SGHAT, CDR2 FQDESV (reference sequence). CDR3 length: 14 amino acids. The V gene end was trimmed by 3 bases and the J gene end by 3 bases; junction bases not matched to a gene: 3. This chain's CDR3 is CASSLDRPTDTQYF. CDR3 bases: TGTGCCAGCAGCTTGGACAGGCCGACAGATACGCAGTATTTT.

The gene calls are TRBV9 and TRBJ2-1, with D possibly matching TRBD2 (5 bases). The CDR3 extends over 14 amino acids. Looked up from germline, CDR1 is SGDLS and CDR2 is YYNGEE. Trimming pared 6 bases from V and 7 bases from J, leaving 17 bases between. This chain's CDR3 is CASTEDWAGNEQFF. The CDR3 DNA reads TGTGCCAGCACCGAGGACTGGGCCGGGAATGAGCAGTTCTTC. Full variable domain (missing parts from reference TRBV9 and TRBJ2-1): DSGVTQTPKHLITATGQRVTLRCSPRSGDLSVYWYQQSLDQGLQFLIQYYNGEERAKGNILERFSAQQFPDLHSELNLSSLELGDSALYFCASTEDWAGNEQFFGPGTRLTVL.

The table lists this clone with a few counts. The rearrangement joins TRBV19 to TRBJ1-5, with D possibly matching TRBD1 (5 bases). Germline CDR1 and CDR2: LNHDA and SQIVND (reference sequence). Deletions cut 7 bases from V and 6 bases from J, with 16 bases between. The CDR3 extends over 14 amino acids. CDR3 amino acids: CASTEKPGGQPQHF. CDR3 bases: TGTGCCAGTACCGAGAAACCCGGGGGTCAGCCCCAGCATTTT.

The chain has TRBV9 and TRBJ2-1; 14 nucleotides line up with TRBD2. V trimming: 3 bases; J trimming: 10 bases; junction bases outside the gene matches: 3. The germline gives CDR1 SGDLS, CDR2 YYNGEE. The CDR3 extends over 14 amino acids. The CDR3 loop reads CASSARTSGGEQFF. The CDR3 nucleotides read TGTGCCAGCAGCGCCAGGACTAGCGGGGGGGAGCAGTTCTTC.

This clone has just a few counts. The rearrangement joins TRBV7-9 to TRBJ2-7; D unresolved. The CDR3 is 12 amino acids. Per the germline V gene, CDR1 is SEHNR and CDR2 is FQNEAQ (reference sequence). The V and J ends lost 7 bases and 3 bases respectively, with 10 bases between them. The CDR3: CASKGWSYEQYF. The CDR3 nucleotides are TGTGCCAGCAAGGGTTGGAGCTACGAGCAGTACTTC.